This T cell receptor (beta chain) was recovered during a study of OX40 agonist ivuxolimab in advanced cancers. This clone was seen more than once but under ten times. Assay: immunoSEQ multiplex PCR; the TCRdb copy retains only in-frame clones and omits some. This table has tens of thousands of clones, roughly 80% appearing once. Sequencing used CD4+ or CD8+ T cells sorted from blood, obtained in a trial of the OX40 agonist ivuxolimab. This sequence originates from an adult with an advanced solid tumor such as melanoma, head and neck, liver or kidney cancer.

In DNA, the CDR3 is TGTGCCAGCAGCCCTGACAGGGCACAGCCCCAGCATTTT. It is translated as CASSPDRAQPQHF. The chain combines TRBV11-2 with TRBJ1-5, with 7 bases lining up with TRBD1. Germline loops: CDR1 SGHAT, CDR2 FQNNGV. This CDR3 spans 13 amino acids. V shed 5 bases, J shed 7 bases, and the junction held 5 bases outside the gene matches.